A selection of T cell receptor beta chains follows, all from one sample in a study of CD8+ T cells in alopecia areata. This table comes from immunoSEQ multiplex PCR, and its TCRdb copy is limited to in-frame clones, with some not included. The sample records around 150,000 clones, less than 70% being singletons. Sample: CD4+ T cells sorted from blood, taken at week 24, from a patient treated with tofacitinib. Receptor source: a human donor with alopecia areata. Each CDR3 is given with its conserved first and last residue. The D gene is left open where the match is weak. A row's size may be missing; if present it is once, few, many or a size class.

clone_size: -
d_call: TRBD1
v_call: TRBV4-1
j_call: TRBJ1-1
cdr3_nt: TGTGCCAGCAGCCAGGACAGGTGGAACACTGAAGCTTTCTTT
cdr3_aa: CASSQDRWNTEAFF

clone_size: -
d_call: -
v_call: TRBV6-5
j_call: TRBJ2-5
cdr3_nt: TGTGCCAGCAGTTACTCGTACAGACAAGAGACCCAGTACTTC
cdr3_aa: CASSYSYRQETQYF

clone_size: -
d_call: -
v_call: TRBV6-5
j_call: TRBJ2-6
cdr3_nt: TGTGCCAGCAGTTACTCGAGGGTACCCGGGGCCAACGTCCTGACTTTC
cdr3_aa: CASSYSRVPGANVLTF

clone_size: -
d_call: -
v_call: TRBV5-6
j_call: TRBJ1-6
cdr3_nt: TGTGCCAGCAGCTTGAGTGATAGGGCGGCACCCCTCCACTTT
cdr3_aa: CASSLSDRAAPLHF

clone_size: few
d_call: -
v_call: TRBV6-1
j_call: TRBJ1-5
cdr3_nt: TGTGCCAGCAGAAACCGACAAGCGGACAATCAGCCCCAGCATTTT
cdr3_aa: CASRNRQADNQPQHF

clone_size: few
d_call: -
v_call: TRBV15
j_call: TRBJ2-5
cdr3_nt: TGTGCCACCAGCAGAGCACCCAGCGGGCAAGAGACCCAGTACTTC
cdr3_aa: CATSRAPSGQETQYF

clone_size: few
d_call: -
v_call: TRBV29-1
j_call: TRBJ1-2
cdr3_nt: TGCAGCGCTTCACAGGGTAGAAACTATGGCTACACCTTC
cdr3_aa: CSASQGRNYGYTF

clone_size: -
d_call: TRBD1
v_call: TRBV5-1
j_call: TRBJ1-6
cdr3_nt: TGCGCCAGCAGCCCCGACAGGGGAGGGTCACCCCTCCACTTT
cdr3_aa: CASSPDRGGSPLHF

clone_size: -
d_call: TRBD1
v_call: TRBV7-9
j_call: TRBJ2-5
cdr3_nt: TGTGCCAGCAGCTTACCCCGGACAGGGCGATACGAGACCCAGTACTTC
cdr3_aa: CASSLPRTGRYETQYF

clone_size: -
d_call: -
v_call: TRBV12-5
j_call: TRBJ2-1
cdr3_nt: TGTGCTAGCGCCGGCGCCTCCTACAATGAGCAGTTCTTC
cdr3_aa: CASAGASYNEQFF

clone_size: once
d_call: -
v_call: TRBV6-1
j_call: TRBJ1-5
cdr3_nt: TGTGCCGAGGGCGAGTCCTCAGCCCAGCATTTT
cdr3_aa: CAEGESSAQHF

clone_size: -
d_call: TRBD2
v_call: TRBV7-3
j_call: TRBJ2-1
cdr3_nt: TGTGCCAGCAGCTCCCCGGGACTAGCTGAGCAGTTCTTC
cdr3_aa: CASSSPGLAEQFF

clone_size: few
d_call: -
v_call: TRBV5-1
j_call: TRBJ2-7
cdr3_nt: TGCGCCAGCAGGACAGTAACCGATAGTGAGCAGTACTTC
cdr3_aa: CASRTVTDSEQYF

clone_size: -
d_call: TRBD1
v_call: TRBV15
j_call: TRBJ1-5
cdr3_nt: TGTGCCACCAGCAGAGACCTAAGGACAGGGAATGACCAGCCCCAGCATTTT
cdr3_aa: CATSRDLRTGNDQPQHF

clone_size: -
d_call: -
v_call: TRBV7-9
j_call: TRBJ2-3
cdr3_nt: TGTGCCAGCAGCCAAGGAATTTGGTCAGATACGCAGTATTTT
cdr3_aa: CASSQGIWSDTQYF

clone_size: -
d_call: -
v_call: TRBV25-1
j_call: TRBJ2-5
cdr3_nt: TGTGCCAGCAGTGAATCTAAGGGGGACGAGACCCAGTACTTC
cdr3_aa: CASSESKGDETQYF

clone_size: -
d_call: -
v_call: TRBV4-1
j_call: TRBJ2-7
cdr3_nt: TGCGCCAGCAGCCAAGGGGATGAGGACACCTACGAGCAGTACTTC
cdr3_aa: CASSQGDEDTYEQYF

clone_size: -
d_call: -
v_call: TRBV5-6
j_call: TRBJ2-5
cdr3_nt: TGTGCCAGCAGTTCGCCGGTCGCGGGGAAGGAGACCCAGTACTTC
cdr3_aa: CASSSPVAGKETQYF

clone_size: -
d_call: -
v_call: TRBV7-9
j_call: TRBJ1-2
cdr3_nt: TGTGCCAGCAGCTTACTCACAAGCCCTAACTATGGCTACACCTTC
cdr3_aa: CASSLLTSPNYGYTF

clone_size: -
d_call: TRBD1
v_call: TRBV29-1
j_call: TRBJ1-4
cdr3_nt: TGCAGCGTTGACACAGGGGAAACTGAAAAACTGTTTTTT
cdr3_aa: CSVDTGETEKLFF

clone_size: -
d_call: -
v_call: TRBV27
j_call: TRBJ1-4
cdr3_nt: TGTGCCAGCAGTTCCAATGAAAAACTGTTTTTT
cdr3_aa: CASSSNEKLFF

clone_size: -
d_call: -
v_call: TRBV6-5
j_call: TRBJ2-7
cdr3_nt: TGTGCCAGCAGTTACCGGCGGGAGCAGTACTTC
cdr3_aa: CASSYRREQYF

clone_size: few
d_call: -
v_call: TRBV4-1
j_call: TRBJ2-1
cdr3_nt: TGCGCCAGCAGCCAGGGTCGTCAGTACAATGAGCAGTTCTTC
cdr3_aa: CASSQGRQYNEQFF

clone_size: few
d_call: TRBD2
v_call: TRBV29-1
j_call: TRBJ2-7
cdr3_nt: TGCAGCGTTGTGTTATTCTGGGGTACGGGGGGCTACGAGCAGTACTTC
cdr3_aa: CSVVLFWGTGGYEQYF

clone_size: -
d_call: -
v_call: TRBV7-3
j_call: TRBJ2-7
cdr3_nt: TGTGCCAGCAGCCCCCTCGTGGGGGCGCAGAGCTCCTACGAGCAGTACTTC
cdr3_aa: CASSPLVGAQSSYEQYF

clone_size: few
d_call: -
v_call: TRBV7-7
j_call: TRBJ2-5
cdr3_nt: TGTGCTAGCAGCTTAGGGGTCAGGGAGACCCAGTACTTC
cdr3_aa: CASSLGVRETQYF

clone_size: -
d_call: TRBD1
v_call: TRBV6-6
j_call: TRBJ1-2
cdr3_nt: TGTGCCAGCAGTTACTCACGGACAGGGAGGGATGGCTACACCTTC
cdr3_aa: CASSYSRTGRDGYTF

clone_size: -
d_call: -
v_call: TRBV10-3
j_call: TRBJ2-7
cdr3_nt: TGTGCCATCAGTGACGCCTACGAGCAGTACTTC
cdr3_aa: CAISDAYEQYF

clone_size: -
d_call: TRBD1
v_call: TRBV12-5
j_call: TRBJ1-5
cdr3_nt: TGTGCTAGTGCCGGACAGGTCGGGCAGCCCCAGCATTTT
cdr3_aa: CASAGQVGQPQHF

clone_size: -
d_call: -
v_call: TRBV5-1
j_call: TRBJ2-7
cdr3_nt: TGCGCCAGCAGCGCGGCCTACGAGCAGTACTTC
cdr3_aa: CASSAAYEQYF

clone_size: few
d_call: -
v_call: TRBV30
j_call: TRBJ1-1
cdr3_nt: TGTGCCTGGGAGCGGGGGGCGACTGAAGCTTTCTTT
cdr3_aa: CAWERGATEAFF

clone_size: -
d_call: TRBD1
v_call: TRBV4-1
j_call: TRBJ2-7
cdr3_nt: TGCGCCAGCAGCCAAGATCAGGGGACAGGGGTCGGCGAGCAGTACTTC
cdr3_aa: CASSQDQGTGVGEQYF

clone_size: few
d_call: TRBD1
v_call: TRBV11-2
j_call: TRBJ2-7
cdr3_nt: TGTGCCAGCACTAAATCACAGGGGCCCTACGAGCAGTACTTC
cdr3_aa: CASTKSQGPYEQYF

clone_size: -
d_call: -
v_call: TRBV5-6
j_call: TRBJ2-5
cdr3_nt: TGTGCCAGCAGCGAGACAGGACAAGAGACCCAGTACTTC
cdr3_aa: CASSETGQETQYF

clone_size: few
d_call: -
v_call: TRBV9
j_call: TRBJ1-1
cdr3_nt: TGTGCCAGCAGCGTAGACCCCAGGGACACTGAAGCTTTCTTT
cdr3_aa: CASSVDPRDTEAFF

clone_size: -
d_call: -
v_call: TRBV6-6
j_call: TRBJ2-5
cdr3_nt: TGTGCCAGCAAACGGATAGATCAAGAGACCCAGTACTTC
cdr3_aa: CASKRIDQETQYF

clone_size: once
d_call: -
v_call: TRBV2
j_call: TRBJ2-2
cdr3_nt: TGTGCCAGCAGTGCCCCCCTAGTTTTGGCCGGGGAGCTGTTTTTT
cdr3_aa: CASSAPLVLAGELFF

clone_size: once
d_call: -
v_call: TRBV7-8
j_call: TRBJ1-1
cdr3_nt: TGTGCCAGCAGCTTATCTAGCACGAACACTGAAGCTTTCTTT
cdr3_aa: CASSLSSTNTEAFF

clone_size: once
d_call: -
v_call: TRBV29-1
j_call: TRBJ1-4
cdr3_nt: TGCAGCGTCCTATTACAGGGCCCTAATGAAAAACTGTTTTTT
cdr3_aa: CSVLLQGPNEKLFF

clone_size: -
d_call: -
v_call: TRBV5-1
j_call: TRBJ1-2
cdr3_nt: TGCGCCAGCAGCTTGGCCCCCGGGGAAGGGTTCTACACCTTC
cdr3_aa: CASSLAPGEGFYTF

clone_size: few
d_call: TRBD1
v_call: TRBV29-1
j_call: TRBJ2-7
cdr3_nt: TGCAGCGTTGTTGGGACAGGGCGAGAGCAGTACTTC
cdr3_aa: CSVVGTGREQYF

clone_size: -
d_call: TRBD2
v_call: TRBV4-1
j_call: TRBJ2-5
cdr3_nt: TGCGCCAGCAGCCAAGTGGTCCAGCGGGGTTGGGAGACCCAGTACTTC
cdr3_aa: CASSQVVQRGWETQYF

clone_size: few
d_call: TRBD1
v_call: TRBV19
j_call: TRBJ1-6
cdr3_nt: TGTGCCAGCGCTTGGACAGGGAACAATTCACCCCTCCACTTT
cdr3_aa: CASAWTGNNSPLHF

clone_size: -
d_call: -
v_call: TRBV5-1
j_call: TRBJ1-2
cdr3_nt: TGCGCCAGCAGCTTTTTAGGGGACAACTATGGCTACACCTTC
cdr3_aa: CASSFLGDNYGYTF

clone_size: -
d_call: -
v_call: TRBV30
j_call: TRBJ1-3
cdr3_nt: TGTGCCTGGAGCCGGGGGGGCTCCGGAAACACCATATATTTT
cdr3_aa: CAWSRGGSGNTIYF

clone_size: few
d_call: -
v_call: TRBV2
j_call: TRBJ2-2
cdr3_nt: TGTGCCAGCAGTGAACCCAGGGGTGGGAACACCGGGGAGCTGTTTTTT
cdr3_aa: CASSEPRGGNTGELFF